The clone carrying this TCR beta chain was seen a handful of times. The antigen is undetermined. TCR sequencing used cDNA made by reverse transcription of extracted RNA. Sequencing used immunoSEQ multiplex PCR; TCRdb keeps in-frame clones, though not all of them. The sample yields about 100,000 clones, 45% to 60% seen once. These data originate in a study of CD8+ T cells in alopecia areata. General observations from the study: Higher clonality and more expanded CD8+ clones appeared in lesional than normal scalp.

Separation by sorting yielded CD4+ and CD8+ T cells from PBMCs. Sequenced sample: NKG2D-low CD8+ T cells sorted from blood. This sequence was found in a human donor with alopecia areata.

The CDR3 spells CASSLEGTGLLELFF. The CDR3, as DNA: TGTGCCAGCAGCCTCGAGGGGACAGGGTTATTGGAACTGTTTTTT. The chain recombines TRBV7-8 with TRBJ1-4; TRBD1 aligns across 9 bases. CDR3 length: 15 residues. The germline CDR1 and CDR2 sequences are SGHVS and FQNEAQ. V lost 5 bases, J lost 12 bases, and 13 bases stayed unmatched.